The text below deals with one T cell receptor (beta chain). CDR3 length: 15 amino acids. Germline V CDR1 and CDR2: LNHDA, SQIVND (reference sequence). Deletions cut 5 bases from V and 1 base from J, with 14 bases between. The data originate from a study of cytomegalovirus exposure and HLA in healthy donors. The PCR employed 60 Vbeta primers together with 13 Jbeta primers. Produced via immunoSEQ multiplex PCR; TCRdb's table is partial and in-frame only. The data show roughly 200,000 clones, around 81% seen once. The source material was PBMCs. The rearrangement links TRBV19 to TRBJ1-1, with D perhaps TRBD1 (5 bases). The TCR sequence derives from a man aged 25 to 40 in good health and CMV-seronegative. CDR3 DNA: TGTGCCAGTAGTCAGAGCTGGCAGGGGAACACTGAAGCTTTCTTT. Residues: CASSQSWQGNTEAFF.